The clone carrying this T cell receptor (beta chain) was observed many times. Its antigen is unknown. The CDR3 is 17 amino acids. J gave up 5 bases and V 5 bases, and 9 bases lay outside the gene matches. Germline assignment: CDR1 KGHDR and CDR2 SFDVKD. The record originates from a study of T cells in Graves' hyperthyroidism and ophthalmopathy. Background on the study: Upon initial diagnosis and before any treatment, peripheral blood was collected.

Study-level results: Patients with ophthalmopathy were separated from those with stable hyperthyroidism by a 13 V-J model.

TCR beta CDR3 regions were amplified from RNA. The HTBI set primed first-round TCR CDR3 RT-PCR. In TCRdb, the multiplex PCR reads were re-called with MiXCR into one record per CDR3 protein. This table holds about 290,000 distinct CDR3 sequences, roughly 15% found once. Uncontrolled infection, other autoimmune disease, pregnancy or lactation led to exclusion. The source of the PBMCs was 10 ml of fresh peripheral blood. V and J are TRBV24-1 and TRBJ1-5, with 12 positions matching TRBD1. Sequenced material: blood. The receptor was isolated from a woman in her 40s with Graves' hyperthyroidism. CDR3: CATSGVGTGGDYQPQHF. In nucleotides, the CDR3 is TGTGCCACCAGTGGTGTAGGGACAGGGGGCGATTATCAGCCCCAGCATTTT.